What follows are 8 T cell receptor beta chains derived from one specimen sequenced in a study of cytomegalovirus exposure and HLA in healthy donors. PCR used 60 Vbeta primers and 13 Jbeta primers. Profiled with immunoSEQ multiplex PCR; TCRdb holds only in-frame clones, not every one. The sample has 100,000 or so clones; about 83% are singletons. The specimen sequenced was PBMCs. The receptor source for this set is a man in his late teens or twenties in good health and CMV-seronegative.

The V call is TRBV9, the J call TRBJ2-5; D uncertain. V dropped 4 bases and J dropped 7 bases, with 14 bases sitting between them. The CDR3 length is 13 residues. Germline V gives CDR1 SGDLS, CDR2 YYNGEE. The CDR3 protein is CASSPLLVSTQYF. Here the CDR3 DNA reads TGTGCCAGCAGCCCACTGCTAGTATCGACCCAGTACTTC. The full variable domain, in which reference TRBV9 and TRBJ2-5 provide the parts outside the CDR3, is DSGVTQTPKHLITATGQRVTLRCSPRSGDLSVYWYQQSLDQGLQFLIQYYNGEERAKGNILERFSAQQFPDLHSELNLSSLELGDSALYFCASSPLLVSTQYFGPGTRLLVL.

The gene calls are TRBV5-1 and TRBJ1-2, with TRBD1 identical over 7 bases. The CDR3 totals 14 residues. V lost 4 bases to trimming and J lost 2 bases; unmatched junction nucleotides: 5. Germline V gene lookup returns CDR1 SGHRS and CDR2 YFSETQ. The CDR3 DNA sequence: TGCGCCAGCAGCCTAGGGACAGCAAACTATGGCTACACCTTC. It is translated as CASSLGTANYGYTF.

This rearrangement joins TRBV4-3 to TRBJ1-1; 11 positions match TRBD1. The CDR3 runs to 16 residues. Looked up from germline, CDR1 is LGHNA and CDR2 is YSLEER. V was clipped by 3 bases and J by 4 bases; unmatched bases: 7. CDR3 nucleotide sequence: TGCGCCAGCAGCCAGGATACCGGGACAGGGGGCACTGAAGCTTTCTTT. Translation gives CASSQDTGTGGTEAFF.

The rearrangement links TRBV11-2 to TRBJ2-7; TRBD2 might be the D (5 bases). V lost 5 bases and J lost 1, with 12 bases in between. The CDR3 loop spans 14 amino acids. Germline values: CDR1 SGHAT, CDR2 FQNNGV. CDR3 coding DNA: TGTGCCAGCAGCCCTAGGACTGGATCCTACGAGCAGTACTTC. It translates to CASSPRTGSYEQYF.

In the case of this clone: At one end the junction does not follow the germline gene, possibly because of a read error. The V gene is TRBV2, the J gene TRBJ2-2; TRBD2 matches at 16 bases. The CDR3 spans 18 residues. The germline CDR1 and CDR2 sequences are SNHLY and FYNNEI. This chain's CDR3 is CASRAGLAGGPKTGELFF. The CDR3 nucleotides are TGTGCCAGCAGGGCGGGACTAGCGGGAGGGCCGAAAACCGGGGAGCTGTTTTTT.

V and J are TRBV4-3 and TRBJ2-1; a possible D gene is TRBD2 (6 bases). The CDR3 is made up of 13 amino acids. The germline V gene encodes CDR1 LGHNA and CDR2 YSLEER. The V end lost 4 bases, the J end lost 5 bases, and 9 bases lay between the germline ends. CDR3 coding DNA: TGCGCCAGCAGCCGGGAGGTAAACAATGAGCAGTTCTTC. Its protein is CASSREVNNEQFF.

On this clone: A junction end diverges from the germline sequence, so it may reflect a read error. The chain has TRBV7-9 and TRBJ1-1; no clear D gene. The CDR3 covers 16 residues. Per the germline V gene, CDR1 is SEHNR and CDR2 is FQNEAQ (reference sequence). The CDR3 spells CSSSLRGRRMNTEAFF. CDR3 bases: TGTTCCAGCAGCTTAAGAGGGAGGAGAATGAACACTGAAGCTTTCTTT.

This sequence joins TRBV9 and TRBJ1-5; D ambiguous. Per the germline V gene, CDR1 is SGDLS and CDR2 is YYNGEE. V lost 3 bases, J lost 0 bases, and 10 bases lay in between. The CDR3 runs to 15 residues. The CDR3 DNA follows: TGTGCCAGCAGCGGGGGAGGTTATAGCAATCAGCCCCAGCATTTT. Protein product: CASSGGGYSNQPQHF.